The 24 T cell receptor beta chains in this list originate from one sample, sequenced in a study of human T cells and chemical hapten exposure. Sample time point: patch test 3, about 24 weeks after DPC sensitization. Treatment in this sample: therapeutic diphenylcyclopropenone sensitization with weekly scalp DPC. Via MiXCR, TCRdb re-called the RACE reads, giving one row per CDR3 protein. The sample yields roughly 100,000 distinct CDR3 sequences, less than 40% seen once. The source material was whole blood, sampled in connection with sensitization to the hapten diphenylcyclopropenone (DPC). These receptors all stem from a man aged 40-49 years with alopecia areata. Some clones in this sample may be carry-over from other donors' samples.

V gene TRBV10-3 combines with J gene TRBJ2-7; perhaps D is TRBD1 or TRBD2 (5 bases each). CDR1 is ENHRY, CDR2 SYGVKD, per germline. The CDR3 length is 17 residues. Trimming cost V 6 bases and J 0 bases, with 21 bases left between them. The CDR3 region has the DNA TGTGCCATCAGCCGAAACACCGGGACGCGGAGCTCCTACGAGCAGTACTTC. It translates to CAISRNTGTRSSYEQYF.

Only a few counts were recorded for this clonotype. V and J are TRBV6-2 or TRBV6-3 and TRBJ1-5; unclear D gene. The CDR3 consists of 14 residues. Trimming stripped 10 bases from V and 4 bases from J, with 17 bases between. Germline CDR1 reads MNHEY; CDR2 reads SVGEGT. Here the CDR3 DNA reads TGTGCCACCAGAGACACCGCTCTAAATCAGCCCCAGCATTTT. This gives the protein CATRDTALNQPQHF.

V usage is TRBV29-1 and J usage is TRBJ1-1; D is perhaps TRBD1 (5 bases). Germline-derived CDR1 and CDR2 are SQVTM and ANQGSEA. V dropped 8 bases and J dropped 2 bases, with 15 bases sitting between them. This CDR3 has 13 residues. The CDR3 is CSPREGPNTEAFF. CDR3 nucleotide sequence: TGCAGCCCGAGGGAGGGACCTAACACTGAAGCTTTCTTT.

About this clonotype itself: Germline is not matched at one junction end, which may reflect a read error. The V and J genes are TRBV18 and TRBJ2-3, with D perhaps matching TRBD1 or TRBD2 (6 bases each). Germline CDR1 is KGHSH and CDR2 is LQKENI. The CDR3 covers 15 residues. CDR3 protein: CVSSPSPGAIGTQYF. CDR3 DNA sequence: TGTGTCAGCTCACCATCTCCGGGGGCGATTGGTACGCAGTATTTT.

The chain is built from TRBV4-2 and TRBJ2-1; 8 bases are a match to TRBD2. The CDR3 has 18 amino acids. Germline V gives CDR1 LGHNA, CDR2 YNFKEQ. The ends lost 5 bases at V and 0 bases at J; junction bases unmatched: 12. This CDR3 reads CASSKTTTSGTSYNEQFF. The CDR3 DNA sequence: TGTGCCAGCAGCAAAACGACTACTAGCGGCACCTCCTACAATGAGCAGTTCTTC.

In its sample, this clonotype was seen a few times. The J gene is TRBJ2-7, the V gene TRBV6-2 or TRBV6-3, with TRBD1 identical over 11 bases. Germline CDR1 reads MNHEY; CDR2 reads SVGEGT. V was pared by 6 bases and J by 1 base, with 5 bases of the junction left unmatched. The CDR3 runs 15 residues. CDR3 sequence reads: CASRPGTGGSYEQYV. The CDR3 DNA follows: TGTGCCAGCAGACCCGGGACAGGGGGGTCCTACGAGCAGTACGTC.

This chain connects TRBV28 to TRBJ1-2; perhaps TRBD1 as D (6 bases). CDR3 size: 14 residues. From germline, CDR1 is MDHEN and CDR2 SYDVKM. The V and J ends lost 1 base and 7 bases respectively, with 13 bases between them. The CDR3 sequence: CASSLSHRAAGYTF. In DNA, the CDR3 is TGTGCCAGCAGTTTATCCCACAGGGCAGCTGGCTACACCTTC.

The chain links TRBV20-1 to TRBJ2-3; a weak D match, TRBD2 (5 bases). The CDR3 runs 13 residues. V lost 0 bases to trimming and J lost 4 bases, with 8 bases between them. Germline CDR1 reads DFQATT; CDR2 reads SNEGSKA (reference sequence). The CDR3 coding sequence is TGCAGTGCTAGAGATCGAGGGTCAGATACGCAGTATTTT. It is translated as CSARDRGSDTQYF.

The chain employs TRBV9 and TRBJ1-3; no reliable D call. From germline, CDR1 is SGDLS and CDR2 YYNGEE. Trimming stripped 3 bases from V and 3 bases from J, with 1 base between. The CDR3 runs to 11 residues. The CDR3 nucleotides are TGTGCCAGCAGCGATGGAAACACCATATATTTT. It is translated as CASSDGNTIYF.

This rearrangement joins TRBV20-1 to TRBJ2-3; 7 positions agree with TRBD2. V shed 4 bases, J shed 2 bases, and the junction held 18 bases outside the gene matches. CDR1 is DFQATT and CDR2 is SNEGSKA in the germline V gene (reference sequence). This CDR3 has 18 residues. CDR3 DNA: TGCAGTGCTACCACTACCAAATTTGACGGGAGGACCACAGATACGCAGTATTTT. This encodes CSATTTKFDGRTTDTQYF.

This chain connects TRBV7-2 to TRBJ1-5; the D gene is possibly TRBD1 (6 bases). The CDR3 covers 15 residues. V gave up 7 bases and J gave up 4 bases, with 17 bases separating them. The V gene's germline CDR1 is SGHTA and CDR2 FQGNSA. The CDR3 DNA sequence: TGTGCCAGCATCCTGACAGGAGGGGATAATCAGCCCCAGCATTTT. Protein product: CASILTGGDNQPQHF.

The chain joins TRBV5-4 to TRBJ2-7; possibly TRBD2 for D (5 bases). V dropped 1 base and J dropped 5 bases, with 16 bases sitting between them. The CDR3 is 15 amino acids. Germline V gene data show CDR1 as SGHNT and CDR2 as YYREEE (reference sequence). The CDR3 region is CASSLPQLVGDEQYF. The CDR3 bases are TGTGCCAGCAGCTTGCCTCAACTAGTCGGGGACGAGCAGTACTTC.

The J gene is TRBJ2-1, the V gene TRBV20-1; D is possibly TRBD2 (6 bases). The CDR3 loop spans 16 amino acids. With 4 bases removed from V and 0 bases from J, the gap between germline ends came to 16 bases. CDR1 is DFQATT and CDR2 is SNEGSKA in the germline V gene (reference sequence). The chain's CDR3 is CSAIGVAVSSYNEQFF. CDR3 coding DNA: TGCAGTGCTATAGGTGTAGCGGTAAGCTCCTACAATGAGCAGTTCTTC.

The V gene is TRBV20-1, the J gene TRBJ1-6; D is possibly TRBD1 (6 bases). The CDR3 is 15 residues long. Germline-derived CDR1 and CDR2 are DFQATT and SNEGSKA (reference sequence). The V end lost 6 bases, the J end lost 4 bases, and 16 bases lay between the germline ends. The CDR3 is CSASPRGRYNSPLHF. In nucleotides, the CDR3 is TGCAGTGCCTCCCCCCGGGGGCGATATAATTCACCCCTCCACTTT.

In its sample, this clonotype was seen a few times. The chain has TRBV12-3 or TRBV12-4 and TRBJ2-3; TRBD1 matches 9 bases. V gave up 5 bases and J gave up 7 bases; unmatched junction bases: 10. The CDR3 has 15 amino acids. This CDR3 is CASSRQGDPPHTQYF. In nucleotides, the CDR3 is TGTGCCAGCAGTAGACAGGGGGATCCTCCTCATACGCAGTATTTT.

CDR3 residues: CSARAGRTIYF. The CDR3, as DNA: TGCAGTGCTAGAGCAGGGAGGACCATATATTTT. The chain has TRBV20-1 and TRBJ1-3; maybe TRBD1 (5 bases). Trimming removed 1 base from V and 10 bases from J, with 8 bases in between. The germline gives CDR1 DFQATT, CDR2 SNEGSKA (reference sequence). The length of the CDR3 is 11 residues.

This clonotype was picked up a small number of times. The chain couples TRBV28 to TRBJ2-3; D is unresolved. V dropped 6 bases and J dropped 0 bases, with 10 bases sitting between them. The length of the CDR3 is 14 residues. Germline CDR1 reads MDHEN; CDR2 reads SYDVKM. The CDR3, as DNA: TGTGCCAGCAGACCCTATACTAGCACAGATACGCAGTATTTT. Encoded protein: CASRPYTSTDTQYF.

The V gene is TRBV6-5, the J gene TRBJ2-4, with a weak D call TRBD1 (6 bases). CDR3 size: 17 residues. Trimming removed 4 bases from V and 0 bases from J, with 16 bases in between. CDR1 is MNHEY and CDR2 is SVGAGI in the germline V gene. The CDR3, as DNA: TGTGCCAGCAGTTCGAGGCCAACAGGGCTAGCCAAAAACATTCAGTACTTC. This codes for CASSSRPTGLAKNIQYF.

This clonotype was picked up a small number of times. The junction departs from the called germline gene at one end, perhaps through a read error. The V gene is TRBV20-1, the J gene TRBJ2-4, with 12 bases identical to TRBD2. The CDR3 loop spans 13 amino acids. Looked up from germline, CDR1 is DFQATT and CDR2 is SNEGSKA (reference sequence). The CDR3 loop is CSATTGLAGWWVF. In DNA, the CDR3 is TGCAGTGCTACCACCGGACTAGCGGGATGGTGGGTCTTC.

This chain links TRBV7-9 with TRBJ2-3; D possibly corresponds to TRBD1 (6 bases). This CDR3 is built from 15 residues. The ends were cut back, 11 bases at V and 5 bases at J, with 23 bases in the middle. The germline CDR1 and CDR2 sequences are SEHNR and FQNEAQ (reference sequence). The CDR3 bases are TGTGCCGGAGTATCCCGGGACACCCAGGGAGATACGCAGTATTTT. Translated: CAGVSRDTQGDTQYF.

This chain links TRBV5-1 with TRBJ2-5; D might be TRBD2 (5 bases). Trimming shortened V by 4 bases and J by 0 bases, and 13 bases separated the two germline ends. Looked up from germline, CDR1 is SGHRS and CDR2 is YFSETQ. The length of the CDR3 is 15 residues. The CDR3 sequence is CASSGGILYQETQYF. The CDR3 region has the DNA TGCGCCAGCAGCGGAGGAATCCTGTACCAAGAGACCCAGTACTTC. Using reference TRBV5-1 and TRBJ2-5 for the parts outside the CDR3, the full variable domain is KAGVTQTPRYLIKTRGQQVTLSCSPISGHRSVSWYQQTPGQGLQFLFEYFSETQRNKGNFPGRFSGRQFSNSRSEMNVSTLELGDSALYLCASSGGILYQETQYFGPGTRLLVL.

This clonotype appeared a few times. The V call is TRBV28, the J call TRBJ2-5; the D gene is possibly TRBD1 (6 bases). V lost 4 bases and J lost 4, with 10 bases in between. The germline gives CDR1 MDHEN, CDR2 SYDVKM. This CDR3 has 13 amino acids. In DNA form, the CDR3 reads TGTGCCAGCAGTTCGACAGGTGGAGAGACCCAGTACTTC. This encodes CASSSTGGETQYF.

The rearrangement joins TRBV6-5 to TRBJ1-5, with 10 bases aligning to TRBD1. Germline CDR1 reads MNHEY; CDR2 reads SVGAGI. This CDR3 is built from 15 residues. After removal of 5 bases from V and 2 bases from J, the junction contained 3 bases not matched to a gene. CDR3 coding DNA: TGTGCCAGCAGTCGCGGACAGGGGGGCAATCAGCCCCAGCATTTT. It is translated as CASSRGQGGNQPQHF.

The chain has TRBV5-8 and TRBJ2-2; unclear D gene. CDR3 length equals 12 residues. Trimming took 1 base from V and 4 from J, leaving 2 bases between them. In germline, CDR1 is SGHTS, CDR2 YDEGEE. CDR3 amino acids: CASSLFTGELFF. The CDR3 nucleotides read TGTGCCAGCAGCTTGTTCACCGGGGAGCTGTTTTTT.